The 32 T cell receptor beta chains presented below share a single source sample, sequenced in a study of human T cells and chemical hapten exposure. TCRdb used MiXCR to reprocess the RACE reads, holding one entry per CDR3 protein. Here the sample spans 150,000 to 200,000 distinct CDR3 sequences, just under 30% being singletons. The time point was: pre-sensitization, week 0. Noted treatment: therapeutic diphenylcyclopropenone sensitization with weekly scalp DPC. This specimen consisted of whole blood, obtained in connection with sensitization to the hapten diphenylcyclopropenone (DPC). The receptors were gathered from a woman between 25 and 40 years old with alopecia areata. Some clones in this sample may be carry-over from other donors' samples.

A few counts support this clonotype. V and J are TRBV20-1 and TRBJ2-5; D may match TRBD1 or TRBD2 (6 bases each). The germline gives CDR1 DFQATT, CDR2 SNEGSKA (reference sequence). The CDR3 spans 15 residues. V was cut by 6 bases and J by 5 bases, with 22 bases left in between. The CDR3 here is CSAEGGGGGSETQYF. For the CDR3, the DNA is TGCAGTGCGGAGGGGGGAGGAGGAGGTTCGGAGACCCAGTACTTC.

This chain links TRBV7-2 with TRBJ2-1; D gene ambiguous. Germline CDR1 SGHTA, CDR2 FQGNSA. V was pared by 0 bases and J by 6 bases, with 15 bases between. The CDR3 is made up of 16 amino acids. This CDR3 reads CASSLAAGYRGNEQFF. The CDR3 DNA reads as TGTGCCAGCAGCTTAGCGGCCGGGTATAGAGGCAATGAGCAGTTCTTC.

The DNA for the CDR3 is TGCAGTGCTAGAGATGAAGGCCCGGGGGCAGAGACCCAGTACTTC. The encoded protein is CSARDEGPGAETQYF. The chain recombines TRBV20-1 with TRBJ2-5; D possibly matches TRBD1 or TRBD2 (6 bases each). Germline-derived CDR1 and CDR2 are DFQATT and SNEGSKA (reference sequence). V gave up 0 bases and J gave up 4 bases, with 15 bases separating them. The CDR3 has 15 residues.

This clonotype was seen only a few times. This chain joins TRBV7-2 and TRBJ2-7; 9 positions match TRBD2. This CDR3 comprises 15 residues. V shed 1 base, J shed 5 bases, and the junction held 6 bases outside the gene matches. The germline V gene encodes CDR1 SGHTA and CDR2 FQGNSA. The CDR3 DNA is TGTGCCAGCAGCTTAGAGGGGACTAGCTCAGACGAGCAGTACTTC. Translated: CASSLEGTSSDEQYF.

V and J are TRBV5-6 and TRBJ1-6, with D hard to call. V lost 6 bases to trimming and J lost 6 bases, with 16 bases between them. The CDR3 is 15 residues long. The germline CDR1 and CDR2 sequences are SGHDT and YYEEEE. For the CDR3, the DNA is TGTGCCAGCACCCCGAGATGGGGAGGTAATTCACCCCTCCACTTT. This gives the protein CASTPRWGGNSPLHF. The variable domain in full, completed from reference TRBV5-6 and TRBJ1-6, reads DAGVTQSPTHLIKTRGQQVTLRCSPKSGHDTVSWYQQALGQGPQFIFQYYEEEERQRGNFPDRFSGHQFPNYSSELNVNALLLGDSALYLCASTPRWGGNSPLHFGNGTRLTVT.

The chain couples TRBV6-2 or TRBV6-3 to TRBJ2-3, with 14 bases identical to TRBD2. The CDR3 spans 16 residues. After removal of 6 bases from V and 7 bases from J, the junction contained 9 bases not matched to a gene. Germline CDR1 MNHEY, CDR2 SVGEGT. The CDR3 sequence is CASRPPGLAGANTQYF. In DNA form, the CDR3 reads TGTGCCAGCAGACCTCCGGGACTAGCGGGGGCGAATACGCAGTATTTT.

This clonotype was observed a few times. The chain couples TRBV25-1 to TRBJ1-6; D is undetermined. Trimming removed 6 bases at V and 7 bases at J, with 13 bases between. CDR3 length equals 14 residues. CDR1 and CDR2 (germline): MGHDK, SYGVNS. The CDR3 region is CASREDGLNSPLHF. In nucleotides, the CDR3 is TGTGCCAGCAGAGAGGACGGTCTGAATTCACCCCTCCACTTT.

The chain has TRBV11-2 and TRBJ1-6; the D is unclear. Germline V gene lookup returns CDR1 SGHAT and CDR2 FQNNGV. V was pared by 0 bases and J by 11 bases, with 14 bases between. This CDR3 has 15 amino acids. Here the CDR3 reads CASSLEASAPAPLHF. CDR3 coding DNA: TGTGCCAGCAGCTTAGAGGCGTCCGCGCCGGCACCCCTCCACTTT.

A few counts support this clonotype. V is TRBV12-3 or TRBV12-4 and J is TRBJ2-7, with 14 bases identical to TRBD2. Trimming took 1 base from V and 7 from J; bases not matched to a gene: 0. This CDR3 spans 14 amino acids. The CDR3 loop is CASSLGLAGGEQYF. The CDR3 DNA reads as TGTGCCAGCAGTTTAGGACTAGCGGGGGGGGAGCAGTACTTC.

This clonotype came up a few times. The CDR3 DNA reads as TGTGCCAGCAGCCCTGTGACAGGGGATCAGCCCCAGCATTTT. It translates to CASSPVTGDQPQHF. The chain links TRBV6-2 or TRBV6-3 to TRBJ1-5; 8 bases are a match to TRBD1. CDR3 length: 14 residues. The V gene's germline CDR1 is MNHEY and CDR2 SVGEGT. Unmatched junction bases numbered 6, after V lost 6 bases and J lost 5 bases.

This clonotype occurred a few times. The rearrangement joins TRBV4-1 to TRBJ2-7; D is possibly TRBD2 (5 bases). Germline CDR1 reads MGHRA; CDR2 reads YSYEKL. Trimming took 0 bases from V and 0 from J, leaving 12 bases between them. CDR3 size: 16 residues. The CDR3 protein is CASSQDSGEGSYEQYF. For the CDR3, the DNA is TGCGCCAGCAGCCAAGACAGTGGTGAGGGCTCCTACGAGCAGTACTTC.

This clonotype appeared a few times. The genes are TRBV6-5 and TRBJ2-1, with TRBD1 identical over 10 bases. The CDR3 is made up of 16 amino acids. The ends lost 4 bases at V and 8 bases at J; junction bases unmatched: 11. In germline, CDR1 is MNHEY, CDR2 SVGAGI. This CDR3 is CASSSRQGATLDEQFF. CDR3 nucleotides: TGTGCCAGCAGTTCTAGACAGGGGGCTACCCTCGATGAGCAGTTCTTC.

The V and J genes are TRBV29-1 and TRBJ2-5; 10 nucleotides line up with TRBD2. The CDR3 is made up of 14 amino acids. The V gene end was trimmed by 3 bases and the J gene end by 4 bases; junction bases not matched to a gene: 5. Germline V gene data show CDR1 as SQVTM and CDR2 as ANQGSEA. The CDR3 DNA reads TGCAGCGTTGACGCTAGCGGGAGAGGAGAGACCCAGTACTTC. Translated, it gives CSVDASGRGETQYF. Variable domain in full (rest from reference TRBV29-1 and TRBJ2-5): SAVISQKPSRDICQRGTSLTIQCQVDSQVTMMFWYRQQPGQSLTLIATANQGSEATYESGFVIDKFPISRPNLTFSTLTVSNMSPEDSSIYLCSVDASGRGETQYFGPGTRLLVL.

The J gene is TRBJ1-6, the V gene TRBV10-3; TRBD1 matches at 10 bases. V lost 6 bases and J lost 6; bases outside the gene matches: 5. Germline V gene data show CDR1 as ENHRY and CDR2 as SYGVKD. This CDR3 contains 15 residues. CDR3 sequence reads: CAISEDRGRNSPLHF. DNA for the CDR3: TGTGCCATCAGCGAAGACAGGGGGCGTAATTCACCCCTCCACTTT.

This clonotype was counted only a few times. The V call is TRBV5-1, the J call TRBJ1-2; 9 bases match TRBD1. V dropped 4 bases and J dropped 6; count of bases not matched to a gene: 4. Germline CDR1 and CDR2: SGHRS and YFSETQ. This CDR3 has 13 residues. The CDR3 bases are TGCGCCAGCAGCCAAGGACAGGGGAATGGCTACACCTTC. Its protein is CASSQGQGNGYTF. Variable domain in full (rest from reference TRBV5-1 and TRBJ1-2): KAGVTQTPRYLIKTRGQQVTLSCSPISGHRSVSWYQQTPGQGLQFLFEYFSETQRNKGNFPGRFSGRQFSNSRSEMNVSTLELGDSALYLCASSQGQGNGYTFGSGTRLTVV.

The genes are TRBV10-3 and TRBJ2-7; D might be TRBD1 (7 bases). Germline CDR1 and CDR2: ENHRY and SYGVKD. V lost 10 bases and J 3 bases, leaving 22 bases between the germline ends. This CDR3 region has 15 residues. Here the CDR3 DNA reads TGTGCCAGCGGACTATCCGGACAGGTTGGCTACGAGCAGTACTTC. Translating gives CASGLSGQVGYEQYF.

CDR3 coding DNA: TGTGCCAGCAGTTTCACATCAGGTCCACCTAATGAGCAGTTCTTC. Amino acid sequence: CASSFTSGPPNEQFF. The chain recombines TRBV28 with TRBJ2-1; D uncertain. V lost 3 bases to trimming and J lost 7 bases, with 16 bases between them. This CDR3 has 15 amino acids. CDR1 and CDR2 from the germline V gene are MDHEN and SYDVKM.

The chain links TRBV7-2 to TRBJ1-1; 8 nucleotides match TRBD1. The germline CDR1 and CDR2 sequences are SGHTA and FQGNSA. The CDR3 runs 15 residues. V was pared by 1 base and J by 9 bases, with 10 bases of the junction left unmatched. The CDR3 loop is CASSLVAGQGVKAFF. DNA for the CDR3: TGTGCCAGCAGCTTAGTAGCCGGACAGGGAGTAAAAGCTTTCTTT.

Only a few counts were recorded for this clonotype. J is TRBJ1-1 and V is TRBV11-3; the D is unclear. This CDR3 spans 13 amino acids. Trimming pared 2 bases from V and 5 bases from J, leaving 9 bases between. Germline-derived CDR1 and CDR2 are SGHNT and YENEEA. The CDR3 region is CASSLSALTEAFF. For the CDR3, the DNA is TGTGCCAGCAGCTTATCGGCTCTAACTGAAGCTTTCTTT.

The chain has TRBV5-1 and TRBJ2-1, with TRBD2 matching over 8 bases. Trimming took 0 bases from V and 8 from J; bases not matched to a gene: 7. Germline V CDR1 and CDR2: SGHRS, YFSETQ. The CDR3 runs 15 residues. This chain's CDR3 is CASSLVSGARDEQFF. DNA for the CDR3: TGCGCCAGCAGCTTGGTTAGCGGGGCCCGGGATGAGCAGTTCTTC.

The chain joins TRBV9 to TRBJ2-1; perhaps D is TRBD1 or TRBD2 (5 bases each). The CDR3 has 13 residues. Germline CDR1 is SGDLS and CDR2 is YYNGEE. V was clipped by 5 bases and J by 2 bases, with 8 bases between them. The CDR3 sequence: CASSGGTYNEQFF. The CDR3 nucleotides read TGTGCCAGCAGTGGGGGTACCTACAATGAGCAGTTCTTC.

V gene TRBV10-3 combines with J gene TRBJ1-1, with unresolved D. Trimming cost V 6 bases and J 10 bases, with 15 bases left between them. Germline V gene data show CDR1 as ENHRY and CDR2 as SYGVKD. This CDR3 contains 12 residues. This chain's CDR3 is CAISQSSKGAFF. Written as DNA, the CDR3 is TGTGCCATCAGCCAATCCAGTAAGGGAGCTTTCTTT.

The genes are TRBV7-2 and TRBJ1-1, with D possibly being TRBD1 (6 bases). V was shortened by 5 bases and J by 11 bases, with 18 bases between the two germline ends. Germline-derived CDR1 and CDR2 are SGHTA and FQGNSA. The CDR3 has 13 residues. The CDR3 sequence: CASSNVVAGEAFF. DNA for the CDR3: TGTGCCAGCAGCAATGTGGTGGCAGGGGAGGCTTTCTTT.

The chain is built from TRBV7-2 and TRBJ1-5; D might be TRBD1 (6 bases). The CDR3 extends over 16 amino acids. Germline lookup yields CDR1 SGHTA and CDR2 FQGNSA. V was shortened by 5 bases and J by 4 bases, with 18 bases between the two germline ends. As DNA, the CDR3 is TGTGCCAGCAGCCTGGCGGAGGGGGTATGGAATCAGCCCCAGCATTTT. Translating gives CASSLAEGVWNQPQHF.

The chain has TRBV6-6 and TRBJ1-6, with D possibly matching TRBD1 (5 bases). CDR3 length equals 17 residues. Trimming cost V 5 bases and J 9 bases, with 23 bases left between them. Looked up from germline, CDR1 is MNHNY and CDR2 is SVGAGI (reference sequence). The CDR3 nucleotides are TGTGCCAGCAGTCCTGACCGGGACGGCCTAGGGATTTCACCCCTCCACTTT. The encoded protein is CASSPDRDGLGISPLHF.

The genes are TRBV7-2 and TRBJ2-1, with D perhaps being TRBD1 or TRBD2 (6 bases each). This CDR3 has 16 residues. In germline, CDR1 is SGHTA, CDR2 FQGNSA. V lost 3 bases and J 0 bases, leaving 12 bases between the germline ends. The CDR3, as DNA: TGTGCCAGCAGCTTTGGGGGGCGAGGCTCCTACAATGAGCAGTTCTTC. This translates into CASSFGGRGSYNEQFF.

This clonotype has a handful of counts. The chain combines TRBV28 with TRBJ1-5; D remains ambiguous. Germline CDR1 and CDR2: MDHEN and SYDVKM. This CDR3 is built from 17 residues. V was trimmed by 2 bases and J by 5 bases, leaving 19 bases between them. This CDR3 is CASSLVVLGVGDQPQHF. In nucleotides, the CDR3 is TGTGCCAGCAGTTTAGTGGTTCTGGGCGTTGGGGATCAGCCCCAGCATTTT.

The chain is built from TRBV20-1 and TRBJ1-3; D call uncertain. Trimming pared 1 base from V and 2 bases from J, leaving 6 bases between. Germline assignment: CDR1 DFQATT and CDR2 SNEGSKA (reference sequence). The CDR3 has 13 residues. As DNA, the CDR3 is TGCAGTGCTAGAGGGGAGGCTGGAAACACCATATATTTT. This sequence encodes CSARGEAGNTIYF.

This clonotype was seen a handful of times. The genes are TRBV10-3 and TRBJ2-1; D is ambiguous. This CDR3 has 11 amino acids. Germline V gene lookup returns CDR1 ENHRY and CDR2 SYGVKD. Trimming stripped 8 bases from V and 8 bases from J, with 10 bases between. CDR3 DNA sequence: TGTGCCATCCAAGGGCTGCATGAGCAGTTCTTC. This encodes CAIQGLHEQFF.

The table lists this clonotype with a few counts. The J gene is TRBJ2-7, the V gene TRBV7-3; 8 positions agree with TRBD1. This CDR3 comprises 14 residues. The V gene's germline CDR1 is SGHTA and CDR2 FQGTGA. The V and J ends lost 5 bases and 7 bases, in that order; junction bases with no gene match: 10. Here the CDR3 DNA reads TGTGCCAGCAGCCCGGACAGGGTGGGCCGAGAGCAGTACTTC. It codes for CASSPDRVGREQYF.

This chain uses TRBV28 with TRBJ2-7; perhaps TRBD2 as D (6 bases). The CDR3 length is 14 residues. The germline V and J ends were trimmed by 8 bases and 3 bases, with 17 bases remaining between them. CDR1 MDHEN and CDR2 SYDVKM come from the germline V gene. CDR3 in DNA: TGTGCCAGCGGACCTCAGCGGGTAGACTACGAGCAGTACTTC. It translates to CASGPQRVDYEQYF.

Note on this clonotype: The CDR3 does not close with the conserved phenylalanine or tryptophan, likely indicating a read error. The chain uses TRBV7-3 and TRBJ1-1, with TRBD1 matching 9 bases. Trimming took 4 bases from V and 8 from J; bases not matched to a gene: 8. The germline V gene has CDR1 SGHTA and CDR2 FQGTGA. This CDR3 contains 14 residues. The CDR3 DNA reads as TGTGCCAGCAGCTCCTTCCCGGGACAGGGAGAAGCTTTCCTT. Its translation is CASSSFPGQGEAFL.